This T cell receptor (beta chain) was retrieved from a study of T cells in Graves' hyperthyroidism and ophthalmopathy. Those patients with uncontrolled infection, other autoimmune disease, pregnancy or lactation were excluded. Diagnoses were made from clinical symptoms, serum measures (thyroxine and TRAb), thyroid ultrasound and orbital computed tomography. V was clipped by 0 bases and J by 2 bases, with 12 bases between them. Per the germline V gene, CDR1 is SGHRS and CDR2 is YFSETQ. This CDR3 contains 16 residues. TCR beta CDR3 region amplification was performed from RNA transcripts. Initially, a first-round RT-PCR of the TCR CDR3 employed the HTBI primer set. TCRdb re-called the multiplex PCR reads with MiXCR, one entry per CDR3 protein. The repertoire includes roughly 500,000 distinct CDR3 sequences, 46% of them detected once, and about 45% sits in the top ten.

The source is an adult woman with Graves' disease, either hyperthyroidism or ophthalmopathy (not recorded which). Sequencing used peripheral blood or thyroid tissue (not recorded which). The V call is TRBV5-1, the J call TRBJ1-3, with a possible D match to TRBD1 (6 bases). CDR3 in amino acids: CASSLGQDMTGNTIYF. In DNA form, the CDR3 reads TGCGCCAGCAGCTTGGGACAGGATATGACTGGAAACACCATATATTTT.